The next 22 T cell receptor beta chains were all read from a single sample in a study of blood T cell repertoires in COVID-19. Produced via immunoSEQ multiplex PCR; TCRdb's table is partial and in-frame only. The table has under 300,000 clones, 75% to 90% seen once. Sequencing was done on a sample of PBMCs or T cells enriched from blood (not recorded which). These receptors all come from a woman aged 40-49 years who had recovered from COVID-19.

This clone was seen only once. The chain uses TRBV30 and TRBJ2-1; TRBD1 is a possible D gene (6 bases). Germline lookup yields CDR1 GTSNPN and CDR2 SVGIG (reference sequence). The CDR3 runs 14 residues. Trimming removed 4 bases at V and 1 base at J, with 11 bases between. CDR3 in amino acids: CAWNAGVSYNEQFF. In DNA form, the CDR3 reads TGTGCCTGGAACGCAGGGGTTTCCTACAATGAGCAGTTCTTC.

The V gene is TRBV11-3, the J gene TRBJ2-2; 9 nucleotides line up with TRBD2. Per germline, CDR1 SGHNT and CDR2 YENEEA. The CDR3 totals 18 residues. V gave up 0 bases and J gave up 1 base; unmatched junction bases: 6. CDR3 nucleotides: TGTGCCAGCAGCTTAGACCCCTCAGCGGGGGGGAACACCGGGGAGCTGTTTTTT. Translating it yields CASSLDPSAGGNTGELFF.

V gene TRBV4-1 combines with J gene TRBJ1-2; no firm D call. V was cut by 0 bases and J by 8 bases, with 10 bases left in between. This CDR3 has 13 residues. Germline assignment: CDR1 MGHRA and CDR2 YSYEKL. The CDR3 nucleotides read TGCGCCAGCAGCCAAGATAGTACGGTCGGCTACACCTTC. Residues: CASSQDSTVGYTF.

V is TRBV20-1 and J is TRBJ2-1; no definite D call. With 6 bases removed from V and 6 bases from J, the gap between germline ends came to 6 bases. The CDR3 is 10 residues long. The germline gives CDR1 DFQATT, CDR2 SNEGSKA (reference sequence). CDR3 sequence: CSAYVNEQFF. CDR3 DNA: TGCAGTGCATATGTCAATGAGCAGTTCTTC.

This clone was seen only once. This rearrangement joins TRBV6-6 to TRBJ2-7; 13 nucleotides line up with TRBD2. This CDR3 is built from 16 residues. The V gene end was trimmed by 5 bases and the J gene end by 0 bases; junction bases not matched to a gene: 4. Germline V gene data show CDR1 as MNHNY and CDR2 as SVGAGI (reference sequence). The CDR3 DNA follows: TGTGCCAGCAGTCGAGGACTAGCGGGAGCCTCCTACGAGCAGTACTTC. Its protein product is CASSRGLAGASYEQYF.

The chain links TRBV18 to TRBJ2-1; D gene uncertain. With 5 bases removed from V and 2 bases from J, the gap between germline ends came to 7 bases. The CDR3 covers 13 residues. CDR1 is KGHSH and CDR2 is LQKENI in the germline V gene. This chain's CDR3 is CASSGLAYNEQFF. DNA of the CDR3: TGTGCCAGCTCAGGTTTAGCCTACAATGAGCAGTTCTTC.

The V call is TRBV5-1, the J call TRBJ1-2, with D possibly TRBD1 on 6 matching bases. The CDR3 extends over 16 amino acids. Germline CDR1 and CDR2: SGHRS and YFSETQ. The germline V and J ends were trimmed by 0 bases and 0 bases, with 12 bases remaining between them. CDR3 sequence reads: CASSLVDGGPNYGYTF. The CDR3 DNA follows: TGCGCCAGCAGCTTGGTAGATGGGGGCCCTAACTATGGCTACACCTTC.

This clone was observed a single time. The rearrangement uses TRBV30 and TRBJ2-3, with D perhaps TRBD1 (5 bases). The CDR3 covers 12 residues. Germline V gene sequence: CDR1 GTSNPN, CDR2 SVGIG (reference sequence). The V and J ends lost 2 bases and 4 bases respectively, with 7 bases between them. The CDR3 DNA is TGTGCCTGGAGTCCAGGGCCAGATACGCAGTATTTT. Protein: CAWSPGPDTQYF.

The rearrangement links TRBV27 to TRBJ1-2; the match to TRBD1 covers 9 bases. Germline trimming cut 3 bases from V and 5 bases from J; bases unmatched to any gene: 4. Germline V lookup: CDR1 MNHEY, CDR2 SMNVEV (reference sequence). This CDR3 is built from 14 residues. CDR3 nucleotides: TGTGCCAGCAGTTTTGAGGACAGGGGATATGGCTACACCTTC. Translating gives CASSFEDRGYGYTF.

The CDR3 here is CASPRRGGYNEKLFF. CDR3 coding DNA: TGTGCCAGCCCCAGACGGGGGGGGTATAATGAAAAACTGTTTTTT. The gene calls are TRBV21-1 and TRBJ1-4. TRBV21-1 is marked as a pseudogene. This CDR3 is 15 amino acids long.

Only a few counts were recorded for this clone. The chain uses TRBV19 and TRBJ1-2, with 7 bases identical to TRBD1. CDR1 LNHDA and CDR2 SQIVND come from the germline V gene (reference sequence). This CDR3 has 13 amino acids. Trimming took 7 bases from V and 7 from J; bases not matched to a gene: 9. CDR3: CASTVTGYGGYTF. In DNA, the CDR3 is TGTGCCAGTACCGTGACAGGGTATGGTGGCTACACCTTC.

Of note for this clone: The same CDR3 arises from other DNA sequences in this sample as well. The gene calls are TRBV19 and TRBJ2-3, with D possibly matching TRBD1 (6 bases). Deletions cut 2 bases from V and 6 bases from J, with 6 bases between. CDR1 is LNHDA, CDR2 SQIVND, per germline (reference sequence). The CDR3 length is 12 residues. DNA of the CDR3: TGTGCCAGTAGTATACAGGGGGATACGCAGTATTTT. Encoded protein: CASSIQGDTQYF.

DNA of the CDR3: TGTGCCAGCAGCCCCTCCTTGAACACTGAAGCTTTCTTT. Its translation: CASSPSLNTEAFF. The chain has TRBV11-1 and TRBJ1-1; D is undetermined. The CDR3 has 13 amino acids. CDR1 and CDR2 (germline): SGHAT, FQDESV (reference sequence). The V and J ends lost 5 bases and 0 bases respectively, with 7 bases between them. Full variable domain (missing parts from reference TRBV11-1 and TRBJ1-1): EAEVAQSPRYKITEKSQAVAFWCDPISGHATLYWYRQILGQGPELLVQFQDESVVDDSQLPKDRFSAERLKGVDSTLKIQPAELGDSAMYLCASSPSLNTEAFFGQGTRLTVV.

The J gene is TRBJ1-3, the V gene TRBV28; D unclear. Germline V gene lookup returns CDR1 MDHEN and CDR2 SYDVKM. The CDR3 runs 16 residues. The V end was cut by 5 bases, the J end by 12 bases, with 26 bases between. For the CDR3, the DNA is TGTGCCAGCAGTAAGAACGCCGCCCGGACGAGGGCAAGCATATATTTT. Translated, it gives CASSKNAARTRASIYF.

V gene TRBV7-9 combines with J gene TRBJ1-1; D gene ambiguous. Germline V gene data show CDR1 as SEHNR and CDR2 as FQNEAQ (reference sequence). V gave up 5 bases and J gave up 0 bases, with 7 bases separating them. This CDR3 region has 13 residues. The CDR3 DNA follows: TGTGCCAGCAGCGCGTATATGAACACTGAAGCTTTCTTT. Translating gives CASSAYMNTEAFF.

This CDR3 reads CASSLSGQGLGGYTF. For the CDR3, the DNA is TGTGCCAGCAGCTTAAGTGGGCAGGGACTAGGGGGCTACACCTTC. This chain connects TRBV7-3 to TRBJ1-2; possibly TRBD1 for D (5 bases). Between the trimmed V and J ends, which lost 1 base and 8 bases, there was a span of 17 bases. CDR1 SGHTA and CDR2 FQGTGA come from the germline V gene. CDR3 length equals 15 residues. Supplemented by reference TRBV7-3 and TRBJ1-2, the full variable domain reads GAGVSQTPSNKVTEKGKYVELRCDPISGHTALYWYRQSLGQGPEFLIYFQGTGAADDSGLPNDRFFAVRPEGSVSTLKIQRTERGDSAVYLCASSLSGQGLGGYTFGSGTRLTVV.

This clone was seen a few times. V is TRBV7-9 and J is TRBJ1-2; D is uncertain. CDR1 is SEHNR and CDR2 is FQNEAQ in the germline V gene (reference sequence). Trimming shortened V by 5 bases and J by 5 bases, and 18 bases separated the two germline ends. There are 15 residues in the CDR3. CDR3 sequence reads: CASSQTRGGGYGYTF. CDR3 in DNA: TGTGCCAGCAGCCAGACGCGGGGAGGAGGATATGGCTACACCTTC.

J is TRBJ2-1 and V is TRBV7-2; the D gene is possibly TRBD2 (6 bases). CDR1 SGHTA and CDR2 FQGNSA come from the germline V gene. CDR3 size: 14 residues. Trimming removed 5 bases at V and 12 bases at J, with 20 bases between. The chain's CDR3 is CASSPWQGGTGQFF. Here the CDR3 DNA reads TGTGCCAGCAGCCCGTGGCAGGGAGGAACGGGGCAGTTCTTC.

CDR3 amino acids: CASSVGQDRTYEQYF. The CDR3 region has the DNA TGTGCCAGCAGCGTAGGACAGGATAGGACCTACGAGCAGTACTTC. The chain has TRBV9 and TRBJ2-7; possible D gene TRBD1, 6 bases. Between the trimmed V and J ends, which lost 0 bases and 2 bases, there was a span of 12 bases. CDR3 length equals 15 residues. Per germline, CDR1 SGDLS and CDR2 YYNGEE.

The chain joins TRBV19 to TRBJ2-5; TRBD1 aligns across 7 bases. CDR3 size: 19 residues. Germline V gene lookup returns CDR1 LNHDA and CDR2 SQIVND (reference sequence). Germline trimming cut 2 bases from V and 1 base from J; bases unmatched to any gene: 16. The CDR3 spells CASSISRNLRDRVQETQYF. CDR3 bases: TGTGCCAGTAGTATATCAAGGAACCTCCGGGACAGAGTCCAAGAGACCCAGTACTTC.

The DNA of the CDR3 is TGTGCCAGCAGCTTGGACAGGGCCCTTAACACTGAAGCTTTCTTT. As protein: CASSLDRALNTEAFF. The chain employs TRBV7-9 and TRBJ1-1, with 8 bases that match TRBD1. The trim removed 3 bases at V and 2 bases at J, leaving 5 bases unmatched. CDR1 and CDR2 (germline): SEHNR, FQNEAQ (reference sequence). The CDR3 runs to 15 residues.

CDR3 protein: CASTPGLGTGELFF. Written as DNA, the CDR3 is TGTGCCAGCACCCCGGGTTTAGGCACCGGGGAGCTGTTTTTT. The V call is TRBV7-3, the J call TRBJ2-2; no clear D. CDR3 size: 14 residues. Germline V lookup: CDR1 SGHTA, CDR2 FQGTGA. V lost 7 bases to trimming and J lost 4 bases, with 13 bases between them.